This T cell receptor beta chain was recovered during a study of shared clonotypes between healthy human individuals. The CDR3 runs to 13 residues. The junction had 6 bases not matched to a gene; V was cut back by 6 bases and J by 9 bases. In germline, CDR1 is MNHEY, CDR2 SMNVEV (reference sequence). Study-wide results and limits: Of the naive CD4 clonotypes, around 5% were shared across a handful of donors. Lower generation probabilities were found for non-shared clonotypes than for those shared by all four donors.

Around 30,000 T cell genomes, or around 200 ng DNA, went into the sorted-subset replicate PCRs. Sequenced by immunoSEQ multiplex PCR; TCRdb stores in-frame clones only, minus some. The sample includes about 2.2 million clones, 93% of them seen just once. In the naive CD8 group, cells lacked CD45RO and were positively selected for CCR7, so terminally differentiated effector memory CD45RA+ cells were left out. Healthy HIV-negative adults with no recent acute infections or vaccinations were recruited as donors. Worth noting for this clone: Its antigen is undetermined.

The chain links TRBV27 to TRBJ2-1; 9 bases fit TRBD1. Material for sequencing was naive CD8+ T cells from PBMCs. The source is a young man in good health. Some clones in this sample may be carry-over from other donors' samples. CDR3 sequence reads: CASSRDRELEQFF. CDR3 nucleotides: TGTGCCAGCAGCCGGGACAGGGAACTTGAGCAGTTCTTC.